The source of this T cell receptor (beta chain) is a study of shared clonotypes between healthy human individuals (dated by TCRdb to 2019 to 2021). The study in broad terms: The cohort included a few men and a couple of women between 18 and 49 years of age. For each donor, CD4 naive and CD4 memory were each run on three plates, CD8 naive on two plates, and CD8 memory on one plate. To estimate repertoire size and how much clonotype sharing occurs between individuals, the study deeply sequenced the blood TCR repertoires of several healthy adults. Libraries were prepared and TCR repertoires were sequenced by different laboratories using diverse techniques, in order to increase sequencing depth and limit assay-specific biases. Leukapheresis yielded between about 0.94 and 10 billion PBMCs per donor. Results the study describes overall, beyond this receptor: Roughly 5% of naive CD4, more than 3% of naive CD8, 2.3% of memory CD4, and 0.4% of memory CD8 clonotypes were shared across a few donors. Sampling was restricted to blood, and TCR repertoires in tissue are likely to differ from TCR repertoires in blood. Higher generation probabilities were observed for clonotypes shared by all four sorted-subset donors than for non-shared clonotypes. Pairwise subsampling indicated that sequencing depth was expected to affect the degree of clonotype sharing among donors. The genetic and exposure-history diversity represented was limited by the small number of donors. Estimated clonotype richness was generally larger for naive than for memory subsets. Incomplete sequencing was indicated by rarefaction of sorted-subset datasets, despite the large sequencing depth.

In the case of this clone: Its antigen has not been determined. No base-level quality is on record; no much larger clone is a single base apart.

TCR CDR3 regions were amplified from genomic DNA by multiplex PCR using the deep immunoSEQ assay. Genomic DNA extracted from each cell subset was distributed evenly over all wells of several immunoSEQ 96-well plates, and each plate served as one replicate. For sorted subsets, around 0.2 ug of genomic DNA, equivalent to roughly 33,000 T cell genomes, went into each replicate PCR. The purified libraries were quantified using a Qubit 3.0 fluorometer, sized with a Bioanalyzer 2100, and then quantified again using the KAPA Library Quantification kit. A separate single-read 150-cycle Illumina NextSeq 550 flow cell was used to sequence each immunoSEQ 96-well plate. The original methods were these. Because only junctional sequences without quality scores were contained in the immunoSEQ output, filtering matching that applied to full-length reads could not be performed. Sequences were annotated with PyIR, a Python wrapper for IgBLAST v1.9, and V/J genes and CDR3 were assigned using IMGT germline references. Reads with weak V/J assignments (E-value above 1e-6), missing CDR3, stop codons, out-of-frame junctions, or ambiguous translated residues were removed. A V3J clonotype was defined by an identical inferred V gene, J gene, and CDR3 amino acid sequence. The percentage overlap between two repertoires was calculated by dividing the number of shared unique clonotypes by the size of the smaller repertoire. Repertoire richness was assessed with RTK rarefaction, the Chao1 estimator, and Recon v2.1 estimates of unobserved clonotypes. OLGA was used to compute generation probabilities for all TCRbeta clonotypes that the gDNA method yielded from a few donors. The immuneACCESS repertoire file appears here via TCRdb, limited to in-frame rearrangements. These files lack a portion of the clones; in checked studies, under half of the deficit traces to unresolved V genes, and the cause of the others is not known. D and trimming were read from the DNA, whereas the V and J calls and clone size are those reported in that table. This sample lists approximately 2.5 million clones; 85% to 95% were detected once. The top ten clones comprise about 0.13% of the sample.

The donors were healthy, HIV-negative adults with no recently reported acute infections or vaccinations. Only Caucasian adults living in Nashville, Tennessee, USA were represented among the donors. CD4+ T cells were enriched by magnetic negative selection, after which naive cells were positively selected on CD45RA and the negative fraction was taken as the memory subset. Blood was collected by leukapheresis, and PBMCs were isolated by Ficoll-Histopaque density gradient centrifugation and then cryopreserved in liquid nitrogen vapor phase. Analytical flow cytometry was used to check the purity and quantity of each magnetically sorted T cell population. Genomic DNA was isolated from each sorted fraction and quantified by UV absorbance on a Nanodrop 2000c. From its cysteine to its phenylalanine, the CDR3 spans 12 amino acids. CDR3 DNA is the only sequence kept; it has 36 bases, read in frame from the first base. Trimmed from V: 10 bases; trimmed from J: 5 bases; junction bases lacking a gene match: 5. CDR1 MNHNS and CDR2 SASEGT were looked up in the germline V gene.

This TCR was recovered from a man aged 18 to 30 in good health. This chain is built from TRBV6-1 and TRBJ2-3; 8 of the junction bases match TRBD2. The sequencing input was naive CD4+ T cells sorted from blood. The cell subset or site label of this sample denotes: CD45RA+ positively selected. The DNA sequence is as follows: TGTGCCACCAGCACTAGCGGAGATACGCAGTATTTT. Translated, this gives CATSTSGDTQYF.